The 17 T cell receptor beta chains in this list originate from one sample, sequenced in a study of cytomegalovirus exposure and HLA in healthy donors. This PCR relied on a set of 60 Vbeta primers and 13 Jbeta primers. Clones were read by immunoSEQ multiplex PCR, and TCRdb kept only the in-frame ones, dropping some. The sample lists more than 95,000 clones, less than 85% occurring once. The source material was PBMCs. The source of these receptors is a man aged 35 to 55 in good health and CMV-seropositive.

The V gene is TRBV18, the J gene TRBJ2-4; 15 bases are shared with TRBD2. Germline CDR1 is KGHSH and CDR2 is LQKENI. V was clipped by 1 base and J by 6 bases; unmatched bases: 1. The CDR3 extends over 16 amino acids. The CDR3 region is CASSPRTSGGANIQYF. CDR3 coding DNA: TGTGCCAGCTCACCACGGACTAGCGGGGGGGCAAACATTCAGTACTTC.

The chain combines TRBV7-2 with TRBJ1-2; no clear D gene. The CDR3 sequence is 15 residues long. With 5 bases removed from V and 2 bases from J, the gap between germline ends came to 15 bases. Germline V gene sequence: CDR1 SGHTA, CDR2 FQGNSA. CDR3 bases: TGTGCCAGCAGCGTACAACCTCACGGGAACTATGGCTACACCTTC. It translates to CASSVQPHGNYGYTF. Supplemented by reference TRBV7-2 and TRBJ1-2, the full variable domain reads GAGVSQSPSNKVTEKGKDVELRCDPISGHTALYWYRQSLGQGLEFLIYFQGNSAPDKSGLPSDRFSAERTGGSVSTLTIQRTQQEDSAVYLCASSVQPHGNYGYTFGSGTRLTVV.

This clone showed up just a few times. The chain employs TRBV10-3 and TRBJ2-6; unclear D gene. CDR1 and CDR2 (germline): ENHRY, SYGVKD. This CDR3 has 14 residues. V lost 2 bases and J lost 2, with 4 bases in between. In DNA form, the CDR3 reads TGTGCCATCAGTGAGCAGGCTGGGGCCAACGTCCTGACTTTC. This codes for CAISEQAGANVLTF.

J is TRBJ1-2 and V is TRBV28; D might be TRBD1 (5 bases). The CDR3 has 13 amino acids. The germline CDR1 and CDR2 sequences are MDHEN and SYDVKM. The V gene lost 5 bases and the J gene lost 9 bases, with 16 bases spanning the gap. The CDR3 sequence is CASSPMTVSSYTF. In nucleotides, the CDR3 is TGTGCCAGCAGTCCAATGACAGTCTCGAGCTACACCTTC.

Details on this clone: The CDR3 end shows no conserved phenylalanine or tryptophan, and so a read error is likely. The chain employs TRBV5-4 and TRBJ1-1; TRBD1 matches 8 bases. The J segment lost 0 bases and the V segment lost 3 bases, leaving 7 bases of the junction unmatched. Germline V gives CDR1 SGHNT, CDR2 YYREEE (reference sequence). The CDR3 has 16 residues. The CDR3: CASSYDRGQLNTEAFL. CDR3 coding DNA: TGTGCCAGCAGCTATGACAGGGGCCAATTGAACACTGAAGCTTTCCTT.

V gene TRBV4-3 combines with J gene TRBJ2-3; D is perhaps TRBD2 (6 bases). Looked up from germline, CDR1 is LGHNA and CDR2 is YSLEER. The CDR3 consists of 16 residues. V was trimmed by 0 bases and J by 4 bases, leaving 14 bases between them. CDR3 sequence: CASSQDRKGGADTQYF. The CDR3 region has the DNA TGCGCCAGCAGCCAAGATAGGAAGGGAGGTGCAGATACGCAGTATTTT.

The J gene is TRBJ1-6, the V gene TRBV7-9; 7 positions agree with TRBD1. Losses at the gene ends were 4 bases for V and 7 bases for J; bases not matched to a gene: 7. The CDR3 contains 15 residues. Germline V lookup: CDR1 SEHNR, CDR2 FQNEAQ (reference sequence). The CDR3 DNA reads TGTGCCAGCAGCTCAAGGGGACAGAAAAATTCACCCCTCCACTTT. This codes for CASSSRGQKNSPLHF.

This sequence joins TRBV4-1 and TRBJ2-3, with 8 bases matching TRBD2. The junction had 4 bases not matched to a gene; V was cut back by 2 bases and J by 3 bases. The CDR3 loop spans 15 amino acids. Germline V gene lookup returns CDR1 MGHRA and CDR2 YSYEKL. This CDR3 is CASSQLAGITDTQYF. The DNA of the CDR3 is TGCGCCAGCAGCCAATTAGCGGGGATTACAGATACGCAGTATTTT.

V is TRBV28 and J is TRBJ2-1; D gene unclear. The CDR3 spans 12 residues. Trimming took off 1 base at V and 9 bases at J, with 7 bases between the two ends. The V gene's germline CDR1 is MDHEN and CDR2 SYDVKM. CDR3 sequence reads: CASSLSPREQFF. The CDR3 DNA sequence: TGTGCCAGCAGTTTATCCCCTCGTGAGCAGTTCTTC.

This clone was observed a single time. The V and J genes are TRBV5-1 and TRBJ2-5; the match to TRBD1 covers 8 bases. The germline V gene has CDR1 SGHRS and CDR2 YFSETQ. The CDR3 runs 13 residues. Trimming removed 9 bases from V and 4 bases from J; junction bases left unmatched: 8. The DNA of the CDR3 is TGCGCCACCCGGGACAGGAATTCAGAGACCCAGTACTTC. Its protein is CATRDRNSETQYF.

Concerning this clone itself: One end of the junction varies from germline; a read error may be responsible. J is TRBJ1-6 and V is TRBV7-9; no firm D call. The CDR3 contains 17 residues. The germline gives CDR1 SEHNR, CDR2 FQNEAQ (reference sequence). The chain's CDR3 is CSSSLVSGSTVNSPLHF. The CDR3 DNA reads as TGTTCCAGCAGCTTAGTATCGGGGTCCACCGTCAATTCACCCCTCCACTTT.

For this clone: One end of the junction is discordant with germline, which a read error may explain. Other DNA sequences of this sample code for an identical CDR3. This chain uses TRBV7-3 with TRBJ2-3; 9 nucleotides agree with TRBD2. CDR3 length: 16 residues. CDR1 and CDR2 from the germline V gene are SGHTA and FQGTGA. The CDR3 is CASSSLAGKSTDTQYF. The CDR3 nucleotides are TGCGCCAGCAGCTCCCTAGCGGGGAAGAGCACAGATACGCAGTATTTT.

V is TRBV19 and J is TRBJ2-1; the match to TRBD1 covers 8 bases. CDR1 and CDR2 (germline): LNHDA, SQIVND (reference sequence). This CDR3 has 14 amino acids. V was pared by 7 bases and J by 7 bases, with 9 bases of the junction left unmatched. CDR3 sequence reads: CASNPSGGGNEQFF. The DNA of the CDR3 is TGTGCCAGTAACCCCTCAGGGGGCGGGAATGAGCAGTTCTTC.

The rearrangement joins TRBV7-9 to TRBJ2-3, with no clear D. The CDR3 length is 12 residues. The ends were cut back, 4 bases at V and 6 bases at J, with 8 bases in the middle. CDR1 and CDR2 from the germline V gene are SEHNR and FQNEAQ (reference sequence). The CDR3: CASSYSGDTQYF. The CDR3 region has the DNA TGTGCCAGCAGCTACAGTGGGGATACGCAGTATTTT.

This chain connects TRBV18 to TRBJ2-7; possibly TRBD2 for D (6 bases). Between the trimmed V and J ends, which lost 3 bases and 2 bases, there was a span of 11 bases. CDR1 and CDR2 (germline): KGHSH, LQKENI. This CDR3 is built from 14 residues. The CDR3 coding sequence is TGTGCCAGCTCACCCCAGCGGGCCACCTACGAGCAGTACTTC. It encodes CASSPQRATYEQYF.

This clone was counted only a few times. The CDR3 spells CASRPDRGQTGELFF. The CDR3 region has the DNA TGTGCCAGCAGGCCAGACAGGGGGCAAACCGGGGAGCTGTTTTTT. The chain carries TRBV6-1 and TRBJ2-2; TRBD1 matches 10 bases. The CDR3 covers 15 residues. The germline gives CDR1 MNHNS, CDR2 SASEGT. V was clipped by 6 bases and J by 5 bases; unmatched bases: 6.

Only a few counts were recorded for this clone. The rearrangement uses TRBV6-5 and TRBJ1-5; D is ambiguous. This CDR3 contains 14 residues. V lost 6 bases and J 0 bases, leaving 9 bases between the germline ends. The V gene's germline CDR1 is MNHEY and CDR2 SVGAGI. The CDR3, as DNA: TGTGCCAGCAGCACATTGAATAGCAATCAGCCCCAGCATTTT. Its protein is CASSTLNSNQPQHF.